These 30 T cell receptor beta chains share one sample of origin, sequenced in a study of T cell responses to AZD1222 COVID-19 vaccine. Sequencing used immunoSEQ multiplex PCR; TCRdb keeps in-frame clones, though not all of them. The sample has approximately 150,000 clones; 80% to 95% are singletons. The sample was peripheral blood, taken 28 days after the second AZD1222 dose. Every receptor here comes from an adult who received the AZD1222 COVID-19 vaccine.

This sequence joins TRBV6-2 or TRBV6-3 and TRBJ1-1; the D is unclear. Germline values: CDR1 MNHEY, CDR2 SVGEGT. Trimming left V 0 bases short and J 2 bases short, with 7 bases between. The CDR3 has 14 amino acids. CDR3 sequence reads: CASSYSWGNTEAFF. CDR3 DNA sequence: TGTGCCAGCAGTTACTCATGGGGAAACACTGAAGCTTTCTTT.

The chain links TRBV7-3 to TRBJ1-1, with no clear D. The CDR3 runs 16 residues. Germline V gene data show CDR1 as SGHTA and CDR2 as FQGTGA. V lost 4 bases and J lost 3, with 18 bases in between. The CDR3 DNA reads TGTGCCAGCAGCTCTTCGCCCCCGGGAAAGGACACTGAAGCTTTCTTT. Its translation is CASSSSPPGKDTEAFF.

The V and J genes are TRBV7-2 and TRBJ2-1, with 12 positions matching TRBD2. V gave up 5 bases and J gave up 5 bases; unmatched junction bases: 7. The germline CDR1 and CDR2 sequences are SGHTA and FQGNSA. The CDR3 is 16 amino acids. The CDR3, as DNA: TGTGCCAGCAGCCCAGCTAGCGGGAGGGTAAACAATGAGCAGTTCTTC. Amino acids: CASSPASGRVNNEQFF.

The table lists this clone with a count of one. This rearrangement joins TRBV6-1 to TRBJ1-5; TRBD1 might be the D (5 bases). The length of the CDR3 is 14 residues. V was clipped by 2 bases and J by 2 bases, with 7 bases between them. Germline V CDR1 and CDR2: MNHNS, SASEGT. For the CDR3, the DNA is TGTGCCAGCAGTGAACCCAGGGGCAATCAGCCCCAGCATTTT. It encodes CASSEPRGNQPQHF.

The chain uses TRBV7-2 and TRBJ2-5; 8 bases map to TRBD2. The length of the CDR3 is 15 residues. Per the germline V gene, CDR1 is SGHTA and CDR2 is FQGNSA. The J segment lost 2 bases and the V segment lost 5 bases, leaving 7 bases of the junction unmatched. The CDR3 region is CASSPGTSRQETQYF. The CDR3 DNA follows: TGTGCCAGCAGCCCCGGGACTAGTCGGCAAGAGACCCAGTACTTC.

The chain has TRBV7-8 and TRBJ1-4; TRBD1 is a possible D gene (5 bases). Trimming pared 3 bases from V and 5 bases from J, leaving 10 bases between. This CDR3 is 14 amino acids long. The germline V gene has CDR1 SGHVS and CDR2 FQNEAQ. CDR3 residues: CASSLFGGNEKLFF. Written as DNA, the CDR3 is TGTGCCAGCAGCTTGTTCGGGGGGAATGAAAAACTGTTTTTT.

V usage is TRBV9 and J usage is TRBJ2-2; either TRBD1 or TRBD2 may fit D (5 bases each). This CDR3 has 17 residues. The germline V gene has CDR1 SGDLS and CDR2 YYNGEE. Trimming left V 0 bases short and J 4 bases short, with 16 bases between. The CDR3 sequence: CASSVEDGRAGTGELFF. The CDR3 coding sequence is TGTGCCAGCAGCGTAGAGGATGGCAGGGCGGGCACCGGGGAGCTGTTTTTT.

The chain joins TRBV18 to TRBJ1-1, with D tentatively TRBD1 (5 bases). The germline V and J ends were trimmed by 3 bases and 6 bases, with 14 bases remaining between them. The germline V gene encodes CDR1 KGHSH and CDR2 LQKENI. The CDR3 covers 14 residues. CDR3 in amino acids: CASSPGQGSPEAFF. For the CDR3, the DNA is TGTGCCAGCTCACCTGGTCAGGGTTCCCCTGAAGCTTTCTTT.

The rearrangement joins TRBV13 to TRBJ2-7; D not certain. The V end lost 2 bases, the J end lost 3 bases, and 8 bases lay between the germline ends. The CDR3 consists of 13 residues. Germline CDR1 and CDR2: PRHDT and FYEKMQ (reference sequence). CDR3 coding DNA: TGTGCCAGCAGCTTAAGGTTGGTCTACGAGCAGTACTTC. Translation: CASSLRLVYEQYF.

The V gene is TRBV10-1, the J gene TRBJ2-1, with 14 bases that match TRBD2. The CDR3 spans 19 residues. Unmatched junction bases numbered 14, after V lost 6 bases and J lost 4 bases. Germline CDR1 is WNHNN and CDR2 is SYGVQD (reference sequence). CDR3 region: CASSKTSGLAGGIYNEQFF. As DNA, the CDR3 is TGCGCCAGCAGCAAGACAAGCGGACTAGCGGGAGGAATATACAATGAGCAGTTCTTC.

J is TRBJ1-1 and V is TRBV3-1 (or the pseudogene TRBV3-2); D is unresolved. Germline V gene lookup returns CDR1 LGHDT and CDR2 YNNKEL (reference sequence). Between the trimmed V and J ends, which lost 1 base and 7 bases, there was a span of 13 bases. This CDR3 contains 14 residues. CDR3 region: CASSQGGSNFEAFF. In nucleotides, the CDR3 is TGTGCCAGCAGCCAAGGTGGCTCGAACTTTGAAGCTTTCTTT.

The gene calls are TRBV4-1 and TRBJ1-1, with D hard to call. Trimming shortened V by 4 bases and J by 0 bases, and 18 bases separated the two germline ends. Germline lookup yields CDR1 MGHRA and CDR2 YSYEKL. The CDR3 is 17 amino acids. The CDR3 protein is CASSPQVDMAVNTEAFF. Here the CDR3 DNA reads TGCGCCAGCAGCCCCCAGGTTGATATGGCGGTGAACACTGAAGCTTTCTTT.

The V call is TRBV6-5, the J call TRBJ2-1; 8 positions agree with TRBD2. J lost 7 bases, V lost 2 bases, and 10 bases had no gene match. The CDR3 contains 16 residues. The germline gives CDR1 MNHEY, CDR2 SVGAGI. The CDR3 DNA reads as TGTGCCAGCAGTTACAGGCCGGGAGGGCCGGCGAATGAGCAGTTCTTC. It specifies CASSYRPGGPANEQFF.

This clone showed up just once. The rearrangement uses TRBV7-6 and TRBJ1-2, with D unclear. The V end was cut by 0 bases, the J end by 6 bases, with 8 bases between. CDR3 length: 13 amino acids. CDR1 SGHVS and CDR2 FNYEAQ come from the germline V gene. The CDR3 reads CASSLALGDGYTF. In DNA, the CDR3 is TGTGCCAGCAGCTTAGCGCTTGGTGATGGCTACACCTTC.

This rearrangement joins TRBV5-4 to TRBJ1-4; D call uncertain. This CDR3 region has 15 residues. Germline-derived CDR1 and CDR2 are SGHNT and YYREEE (reference sequence). The germline V and J ends were trimmed by 0 bases and 7 bases, with 13 bases remaining between them. The CDR3 region has the DNA TGTGCCAGCAGCTTGGCGGGAGTGAGAAGTGAAAAACTGTTTTTT. It yields the protein CASSLAGVRSEKLFF.

V usage is TRBV3-1 (or the pseudogene TRBV3-2) and J usage is TRBJ2-1, with D perhaps matching TRBD2 (6 bases). The CDR3 has 16 residues. CDR1 is LGHDT, CDR2 YNNKEL, per germline (reference sequence). Trimming pared 1 base from V and 6 bases from J, leaving 16 bases between. CDR3 DNA: TGTGCCAGCAGCCAAGTCCAGCGGGCCCGAGGCAATGAGCAGTTCTTC. Translation gives CASSQVQRARGNEQFF.

This clone appeared a single time. The gene calls are TRBV19 and TRBJ1-4; 10 bases line up with TRBD1. Per the germline V gene, CDR1 is LNHDA and CDR2 is SQIVND (reference sequence). The CDR3 contains 16 residues. The V gene end was trimmed by 8 bases and the J gene end by 0 bases; junction bases not matched to a gene: 6. The DNA for the CDR3 is TGTGCCAGTGGGACAGGGGCCCCTACAACTAATGAAAAACTGTTTTTT. It codes for CASGTGAPTTNEKLFF.

In its sample, this clone was seen once. The chain employs TRBV19 and TRBJ1-4, with 9 positions matching TRBD1. Germline CDR1 reads LNHDA; CDR2 reads SQIVND (reference sequence). This CDR3 comprises 15 residues. V was clipped by 1 base and J by 5 bases; unmatched bases: 2. CDR3 sequence reads: CASSIGGTGNEKLFF. The CDR3, as DNA: TGTGCCAGTAGTATAGGCGGGACAGGGAATGAAAAACTGTTTTTT. The variable domain in full, completed from reference TRBV19 and TRBJ1-4, reads DGGITQSPKYLFRKEGQNVTLSCEQNLNHDAMYWYRQDPGQGLRLIYYSQIVNDFQKGDIAEGYSVSREKKESFPLTVTSAQKNPTAFYLCASSIGGTGNEKLFFGSGTQLSVL.

CDR3 sequence: CASKGSRKTNEKLFF. The CDR3 DNA reads TGTGCCAGCAAAGGTAGTCGTAAAACTAATGAAAAACTGTTTTTT. The chain combines TRBV2 with TRBJ1-4; D call uncertain. Trimming took 7 bases from V and 1 from J, leaving 13 bases between them. Germline V gene data show CDR1 as SNHLY and CDR2 as FYNNEI. This CDR3 region has 15 residues.

The chain recombines TRBV3-1 (or the pseudogene TRBV3-2) with TRBJ2-1, with 10 nucleotides matching TRBD1. After removal of 3 bases from V and 9 bases from J, the junction contained 14 bases not matched to a gene. This CDR3 has 17 residues. The germline CDR1 and CDR2 sequences are LGHDT and YNNKEL (reference sequence). The CDR3 nucleotides are TGTGCCAGCAGCCACGTTGACAGGGGGCGCGGTACAGGTGAGCAGTTCTTC. Amino acid sequence: CASSHVDRGRGTGEQFF.

This sequence joins TRBV7-9 and TRBJ1-4; 11 positions agree with TRBD1. The germline V gene encodes CDR1 SEHNR and CDR2 FQNEAQ (reference sequence). V was pared by 6 bases and J by 7 bases, with 10 bases of the junction left unmatched. The CDR3 is 16 residues long. The CDR3: CASRPGQGGFGEKLFF. CDR3 nucleotides: TGTGCCAGCAGACCGGGACAGGGGGGCTTCGGTGAAAAACTGTTTTTT. The whole variable domain, filled in from reference TRBV7-9 and TRBJ1-4, reads DTGVSQNPRHKITKRGQNVTFRCDPISEHNRLYWYRQTLGQGPEFLTYFQNEAQLEKSRLLSDRFSAERPKGSFSTLEIQRTEQGDSAMYLCASRPGQGGFGEKLFFGSGTQLSVL.

The chain couples TRBV9 to TRBJ2-7; the D gene is possibly TRBD1 (6 bases). CDR3 length equals 14 residues. V gave up 0 bases and J gave up 4 bases, with 11 bases separating them. Germline V gene sequence: CDR1 SGDLS, CDR2 YYNGEE. The CDR3 nucleotides are TGTGCCAGCAGCGTAGAAGGCAGGGGTTACGAGCAGTACTTC. Its protein is CASSVEGRGYEQYF. The whole variable domain, remainder taken from reference TRBV9 and TRBJ2-7, is DSGVTQTPKHLITATGQRVTLRCSPRSGDLSVYWYQQSLDQGLQFLIQYYNGEERAKGNILERFSAQQFPDLHSELNLSSLELGDSALYFCASSVEGRGYEQYFGPGTRLTVT.

The CDR3 loop is CASSLPGQGATGELFF. The CDR3 nucleotides read TGTGCCAGTAGTCTCCCGGGACAGGGGGCAACCGGGGAGCTGTTTTTT. This rearrangement joins TRBV19 to TRBJ2-2, with 12 bases identical to TRBD1. J was trimmed by 5 bases and V by 5 bases; bases with no gene match: 6. CDR3 length equals 16 residues. Germline V gene sequence: CDR1 LNHDA, CDR2 SQIVND (reference sequence).

The chain links TRBV7-9 to TRBJ1-6; D uncertain. The length of the CDR3 is 12 residues. Germline V gene lookup returns CDR1 SEHNR and CDR2 FQNEAQ (reference sequence). V lost 3 bases and J lost 6, with 3 bases in between. The CDR3 nucleotides are TGTGCCAGCAGCTTTGGTAATTCACCCCTCCACTTT. Protein product: CASSFGNSPLHF.

V is TRBV14 and J is TRBJ1-2, with D hard to call. CDR1 and CDR2 from the germline V gene are SGHDN and FVKESK. This CDR3 region has 15 residues. Trimming left V 0 bases short and J 0 bases short, with 8 bases between. This CDR3 is CASSQDITANYGYTF. For the CDR3, the DNA is TGTGCCAGCAGCCAAGATATCACAGCTAACTATGGCTACACCTTC.

V and J are TRBV3-1 (or the pseudogene TRBV3-2) and TRBJ1-5, with TRBD1 identical over 9 bases. The CDR3 extends over 14 amino acids. Germline CDR1 and CDR2: LGHDT and YNNKEL (reference sequence). The J segment lost 6 bases and the V segment lost 4 bases, leaving 4 bases of the junction unmatched. CDR3 sequence: CASSPGTGSQPQHF. The CDR3 DNA is TGTGCCAGCAGCCCAGGGACAGGGAGTCAGCCCCAGCATTTT.

This rearrangement joins TRBV19 to TRBJ1-5, with D hard to call. CDR1 is LNHDA, CDR2 SQIVND, per germline (reference sequence). This CDR3 is 13 amino acids long. V lost 2 bases and J lost 7, with 9 bases in between. CDR3 amino acids: CASSIQGEQPQHF. The CDR3 bases are TGTGCCAGTAGTATACAAGGCGAACAGCCCCAGCATTTT.

Only a few counts were recorded for this clone. V usage is TRBV6-5 and J usage is TRBJ1-1; TRBD1 might be the D (5 bases). The ends were cut back, 10 bases at V and 3 bases at J, with 18 bases in the middle. Germline CDR1 MNHEY, CDR2 SVGAGI. The CDR3 covers 14 residues. CDR3 amino acids: CATHLRGGDTEAFF. In DNA, the CDR3 is TGTGCCACCCACCTGAGGGGAGGGGACACTGAAGCTTTCTTT.

The chain uses TRBV3-1 (or the pseudogene TRBV3-2) and TRBJ2-1; 7 bases agree with TRBD1. Germline V lookup: CDR1 LGHDT, CDR2 YNNKEL (reference sequence). J lost 6 bases, V lost 4 bases, and 3 bases had no gene match. CDR3 size: 13 residues. CDR3 protein: CASSPRQGNEQFF. CDR3 DNA sequence: TGTGCCAGCAGCCCCCGACAGGGCAATGAGCAGTTCTTC.

The rearrangement links TRBV7-9 to TRBJ1-2; TRBD1 agrees at 7 bases. Germline assignment: CDR1 SEHNR and CDR2 FQNEAQ (reference sequence). The junction had 9 bases not matched to a gene; V was cut back by 7 bases and J by 4 bases. The CDR3 contains 14 residues. The CDR3 nucleotides are TGTGCCAGCACCGACACAGGGGAGGGCTATGGCTACACCTTC. This gives the protein CASTDTGEGYGYTF.